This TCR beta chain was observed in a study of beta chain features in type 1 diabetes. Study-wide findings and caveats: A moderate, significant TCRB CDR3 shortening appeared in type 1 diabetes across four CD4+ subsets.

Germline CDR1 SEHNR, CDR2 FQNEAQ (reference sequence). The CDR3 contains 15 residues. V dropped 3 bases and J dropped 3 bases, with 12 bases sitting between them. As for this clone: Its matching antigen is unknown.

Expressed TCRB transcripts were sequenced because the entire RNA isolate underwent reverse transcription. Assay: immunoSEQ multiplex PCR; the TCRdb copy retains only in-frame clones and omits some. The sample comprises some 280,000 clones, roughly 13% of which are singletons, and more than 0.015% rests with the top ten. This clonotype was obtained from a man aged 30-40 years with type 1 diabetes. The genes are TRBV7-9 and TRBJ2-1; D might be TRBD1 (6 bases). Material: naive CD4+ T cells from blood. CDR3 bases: TGTGCCAGCAGCTTGAGGGGGATTAGCTACAATGAGCAGTTCTTC. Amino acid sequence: CASSLRGISYNEQFF. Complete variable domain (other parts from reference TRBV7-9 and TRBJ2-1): DTGVSQNPRHKITKRGQNVTFRCDPISEHNRLYWYRQTLGQGPEFLTYFQNEAQLEKSRLLSDRFSAERPKGSFSTLEIQRTEQGDSAMYLCASSLRGISYNEQFFGPGTRLTVL.